This entry concerns a single TCR beta chain. Its specificity is not known. TCRdb's copy holds only in-frame clones and misses some; the assay was immunoSEQ multiplex PCR. The sample yields fewer than 250,000 clones, about 83% seen once. This specimen belongs to a study of cytomegalovirus exposure and HLA in healthy donors. Study results and limitations: The authors confirmed in vitro that a few CMV-associated chains were specific for CMV antigens.

Between the trimmed V and J ends, which lost 3 bases and 3 bases, there was a span of 12 bases. The CDR3 sequence is 14 residues long. CDR1 is MDHEN and CDR2 is SYDVKM in the germline V gene. The sample consisted of PBMCs. The receptor's source is a man aged 18 to 29 in good health and CMV-seronegative. V is TRBV28 and J is TRBJ2-7; tentatively, D is TRBD2 (6 bases). CDR3 region: CASSFYGDFYEQYF. The CDR3, as DNA: TGTGCCAGCAGTTTTTACGGGGACTTCTACGAGCAGTACTTC.